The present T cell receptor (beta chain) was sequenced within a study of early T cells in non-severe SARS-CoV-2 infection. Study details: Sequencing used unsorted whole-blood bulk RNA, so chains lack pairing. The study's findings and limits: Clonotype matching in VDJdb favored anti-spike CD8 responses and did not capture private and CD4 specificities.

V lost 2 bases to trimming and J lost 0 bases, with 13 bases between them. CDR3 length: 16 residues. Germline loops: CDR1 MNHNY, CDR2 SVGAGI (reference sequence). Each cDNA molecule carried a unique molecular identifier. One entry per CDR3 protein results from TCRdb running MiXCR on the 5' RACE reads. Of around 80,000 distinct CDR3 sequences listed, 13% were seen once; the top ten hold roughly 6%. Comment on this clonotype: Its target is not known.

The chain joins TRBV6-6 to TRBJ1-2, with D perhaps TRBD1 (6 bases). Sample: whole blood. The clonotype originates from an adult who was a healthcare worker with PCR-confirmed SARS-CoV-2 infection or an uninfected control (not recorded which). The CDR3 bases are TGTGCCAGCAGTTACCTTACAGGGTCTTCTAACTATGGCTACACCTTC. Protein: CASSYLTGSSNYGYTF.